This TCR beta chain is drawn from a study of shared clonotypes between healthy human individuals. Note on this clone: What it recognizes is unknown.

An approximately 210 ng quantity of DNA, around 30,000 T cell genomes, went into the sorted-subset replicate PCRs. The table came from immunoSEQ multiplex PCR; TCRdb's copy has only in-frame clones and leaves some out. Here the sample spans roughly 2.1 million clones, 93% being singletons. General observations from the study: On the whole, naive subsets had larger estimated richness than memory subsets had. Only a few donors were included, so the genetic and exposure-history diversity represented was limited. Depth was large, yet rarefaction showed that sorted-subset sequencing was incomplete.

Naive CD8 isolation took CD45RO-negative cells positively selected for CCR7 and excluded terminally differentiated effector memory CD45RA+ cells. Germline CDR1 is SEHNR and CDR2 is FQNEAQ (reference sequence). The CDR3 is 16 residues long. Germline trimming cut 5 bases from V and 6 bases from J; bases unmatched to any gene: 8. The clonotype originates from a man younger than 35 in good health. Some clones in this sample may be carry-over from other donors' samples. This chain joins TRBV7-9 and TRBJ2-1; 12 nucleotides agree with TRBD2. The material sequenced was naive CD8+ T cells from PBMCs. The CDR3 protein is CASSLRTSGIGNEQFF. The CDR3 nucleotides read TGTGCCAGCAGCCTCCGGACTAGCGGGATTGGCAATGAGCAGTTCTTC. The entire variable domain, with the rest obtained from reference TRBV7-9 and TRBJ2-1, is as follows: DTGVSQNPRHKITKRGQNVTFRCDPISEHNRLYWYRQTLGQGPEFLTYFQNEAQLEKSRLLSDRFSAERPKGSFSTLEIQRTEQGDSAMYLCASSLRTSGIGNEQFFGPGTRLTVL.